These 17 T cell receptor beta chains came from one sample sequenced in a study of T cells in Graves' hyperthyroidism and ophthalmopathy. Authors of the study amplified TCR beta CDR3 regions from RNA transcripts. The HTBI primer set was used in a first-round RT-PCR of the TCR CDR3. In TCRdb, the multiplex PCR reads were re-called with MiXCR into one record per CDR3 protein. The sample lists 600,000 to 650,000 distinct CDR3 sequences, less than 25% occurring once. Sample: blood. Source of these receptors: a man aged 25 to 45 with Graves' ophthalmopathy.

This clonotype was seen more than once but under ten times. This rearrangement joins TRBV6-1 to TRBJ2-3; either TRBD1 or TRBD2 may supply D (5 bases each). Trimming removed 5 bases at V and 6 bases at J, with 12 bases between. The germline V gene has CDR1 MNHNS and CDR2 SASEGT. The CDR3 covers 13 residues. The CDR3 sequence is CASSRGVTDTQYF. Here the CDR3 DNA reads TGTGCCAGCAGTCGAGGGGTTACGGATACGCAGTATTTT.

This clonotype has only a few counts. The V gene is TRBV30, the J gene TRBJ1-1; no definite D call. The CDR3 length is 16 residues. Germline CDR1 is GTSNPN and CDR2 is SVGIG (reference sequence). Trimming pared 0 bases from V and 0 bases from J, leaving 14 bases between. CDR3 nucleotides: TGTGCCTGGAGTGTTCCCGCTGCCAGGTTGAACACTGAAGCTTTCTTT. It codes for CAWSVPAARLNTEAFF.

The rearrangement links TRBV4-1 to TRBJ2-7; D may match TRBD1 or TRBD2 (5 bases each). Trimming took 6 bases from V and 1 from J, leaving 7 bases between them. The CDR3 spans 12 residues. The germline CDR1 and CDR2 sequences are MGHRA and YSYEKL. This CDR3 reads CASRGESYEQYF. Written as DNA, the CDR3 is TGCGCCAGCAGGGGGGAGTCCTACGAGCAGTACTTC.

The table lists this clonotype with a few counts. V gene TRBV2 combines with J gene TRBJ2-7; 10 bases align to TRBD2. V trimming: 6 bases; J trimming: 7 bases; junction bases outside the gene matches: 9. The length of the CDR3 is 14 residues. Germline CDR1 and CDR2: SNHLY and FYNNEI. CDR3 bases: TGTGCCAGCAGCCAAAGCGGGAGGGTTGGTGAGCAGTACTTC. As protein: CASSQSGRVGEQYF.

This clonotype was seen many times. The chain has TRBV30 and TRBJ1-2; no definite D call. Germline assignment: CDR1 GTSNPN and CDR2 SVGIG (reference sequence). The V and J ends lost 2 bases and 6 bases respectively, with 10 bases between them. The CDR3 sequence is 12 residues long. The CDR3 here is CAWSRGSDGYTF. For the CDR3, the DNA is TGTGCCTGGAGTCGCGGGTCTGATGGCTACACCTTC.

The gene calls are TRBV7-9 and TRBJ2-7, with 10 bases fitting TRBD2. CDR3 length: 19 residues. V was clipped by 5 bases and J by 2 bases; unmatched bases: 18. The germline CDR1 and CDR2 sequences are SEHNR and FQNEAQ (reference sequence). The CDR3 reads CASSPFGLAGAPLTYEQYF. CDR3 DNA: TGTGCCAGCAGCCCTTTTGGGCTAGCGGGAGCCCCCCTCACCTACGAGCAGTACTTC.

The genes are TRBV28 and TRBJ2-1, with D uncertain. The ends were cut back, 7 bases at V and 4 bases at J, with 5 bases in the middle. The CDR3 loop spans 11 amino acids. The germline V gene encodes CDR1 MDHEN and CDR2 SYDVKM. This chain's CDR3 is CASTWYNEQFF. CDR3 bases: TGTGCCAGCACCTGGTACAATGAGCAGTTCTTC.

In this sample, this clonotype turned up many times. V usage is TRBV2 and J usage is TRBJ2-6, with 10 bases that match TRBD1. The ends lost 6 bases at V and 1 base at J; junction bases unmatched: 6. The CDR3 runs 17 residues. Germline CDR1 and CDR2: SNHLY and FYNNEI. DNA of the CDR3: TGTGCCAGCAGCCGGGACAGGGGAAGATCTGGGGCCAACGTCCTGACTTTC. As protein: CASSRDRGRSGANVLTF.

This clonotype was detected ten times or more. This chain connects TRBV11-2 to TRBJ1-2, with D possibly being TRBD1 (5 bases). Trimming left V 4 bases short and J 7 bases short, with 13 bases between. This CDR3 is built from 13 residues. Germline V gives CDR1 SGHAT, CDR2 FQNNGV. CDR3 region: CASSSGPGFGYTF. CDR3 nucleotides: TGTGCCAGCAGCTCCGGGCCAGGGTTTGGCTACACCTTC.

The genes are TRBV6-7 and TRBJ2-4; tentative D call: TRBD1 (5 bases). TRBV6-7 is an ORF, with its function uncertain. V lost 0 bases and J lost 0, with 15 bases in between. The CDR3 loop spans 18 amino acids. CDR3 nucleotide sequence: TGTGCCAGCAGTTACTCCAAGACAGCGACCCTAGCCAAAAACATTCAGTACTTC. Amino acid sequence: CASSYSKTATLAKNIQYF.

As regards this clonotype: One end of the junction fails to match germline, which may point to a read error. The CDR3 spells CASSLGTGTGTQYF. The DNA of the CDR3 is TGTGCCAGCAGCTTAGGGACTGGCACAGGTACGCAGTATTTT. This chain joins TRBV7-2 and TRBJ2-3; D is possibly TRBD1 or TRBD2 (5 bases each). This CDR3 comprises 14 residues. Germline assignment: CDR1 SGHTA and CDR2 FQGNSA.

V usage is TRBV7-8 and J usage is TRBJ2-7; tentatively, D is TRBD1 (7 bases). The CDR3 is 14 amino acids. Looked up from germline, CDR1 is SGHVS and CDR2 is FQNEAQ. V was shortened by 3 bases and J by 2 bases, with 11 bases between the two germline ends. CDR3 in amino acids: CASSFDREAYEQYF. CDR3 bases: TGTGCCAGCAGCTTCGACAGGGAGGCCTACGAGCAGTACTTC. Together with reference TRBV7-8 and TRBJ2-7, the CDR3 gives the full variable domain: GAGVSQSPRYKVAKRGQDVALRCDPISGHVSLFWYQQALGQGPEFLTYFQNEAQLDKSGLPSDRFFAERPEGSVSTLKIQRTQQEDSAVYLCASSFDREAYEQYFGPGTRLTVT.

This clonotype was detected a few times. The rearrangement joins TRBV20-1 to TRBJ2-1; TRBD2 matches at 7 bases. Per the germline V gene, CDR1 is DFQATT and CDR2 is SNEGSKA (reference sequence). The CDR3 spans 12 residues. J lost 14 bases, V lost 0 bases, and 7 bases had no gene match. The CDR3 DNA reads TGCAGTGCTAGAGAGAGGACTAGTTGGGAGTTCTTC. Protein sequence: CSARERTSWEFF.

The CDR3 loop is CASSPNGGNTNEKLFF. CDR3 in DNA: TGCGCCAGCAGCCCTAACGGGGGTAATACTAATGAAAAACTGTTTTTT. The chain employs TRBV5-1 and TRBJ1-4; D perhaps matches TRBD1 (5 bases). Germline V gives CDR1 SGHRS, CDR2 YFSETQ. Trimming left V 4 bases short and J 2 bases short, with 15 bases between. The CDR3 is made up of 16 amino acids.

This clonotype was found a few times. This CDR3 is CASSLGQILYNEQFF. CDR3 nucleotides: TGCGCCAGCAGCCTTGGACAGATTCTCTACAATGAGCAGTTCTTC. V gene TRBV4-3 combines with J gene TRBJ2-1; perhaps TRBD1 as D (6 bases). Per the germline V gene, CDR1 is LGHNA and CDR2 is YSLEER. This CDR3 has 15 residues. V was pared by 4 bases and J by 3 bases, with 13 bases between.

The chain recombines TRBV28 with TRBJ1-4, with unresolved D. CDR1 is MDHEN and CDR2 is SYDVKM in the germline V gene. This CDR3 comprises 14 residues. Trimming removed 3 bases at V and 4 bases at J, with 9 bases between. The CDR3: CASSFRSVNEKLFF. The CDR3 DNA reads TGTGCCAGCAGTTTTCGGTCCGTTAATGAAAAACTGTTTTTT.

This clonotype was seen many times. The chain recombines TRBV3-1 with TRBJ2-3, with D possibly TRBD2 on 6 matching bases. The V gene lost 5 bases and the J gene lost 7 bases, with 19 bases spanning the gap. The V gene's germline CDR1 is LGHDT and CDR2 YNNKEL (reference sequence). There are 15 residues in the CDR3. This CDR3 is CASSNLGRDYNTQYF. The CDR3 coding sequence is TGTGCCAGCAGCAATCTTGGGCGGGATTATAATACGCAGTATTTT.